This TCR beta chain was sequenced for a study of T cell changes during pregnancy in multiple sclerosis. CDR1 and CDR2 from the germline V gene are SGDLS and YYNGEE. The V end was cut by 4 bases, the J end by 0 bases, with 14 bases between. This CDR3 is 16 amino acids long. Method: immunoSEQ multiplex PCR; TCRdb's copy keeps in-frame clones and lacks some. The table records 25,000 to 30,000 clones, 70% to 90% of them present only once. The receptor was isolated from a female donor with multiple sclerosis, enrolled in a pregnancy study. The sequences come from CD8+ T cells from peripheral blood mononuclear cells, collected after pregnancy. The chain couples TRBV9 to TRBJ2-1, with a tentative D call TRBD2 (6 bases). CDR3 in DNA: TGTGCCAGCAGCCCGCGGGATACCGGCTCCTACAATGAGCAGTTCTTC. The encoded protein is CASSPRDTGSYNEQFF.